The present entry profiles one TCR beta chain with its context. There is no known antigen for this receptor. No base quality information exists; no much larger clone differs at one position. This sample is drawn from a study of shared clonotypes between healthy human individuals (dated by TCRdb to about 2020). As for the study more broadly: A couple of women and three men aged 18 to 49 years were included in the cohort. Per donor, three plates each were used for CD4 naive and CD4 memory, two for CD8 naive, and one for CD8 memory. To estimate repertoire size and how much clonotype sharing occurs between individuals, the study deeply sequenced the blood TCR repertoires of several healthy adults. To increase sequencing depth and limit assay-specific biases, TCR repertoire library preparation and sequencing were carried out by different laboratories using diverse techniques. Between about 0.9 and 8.9 billion PBMCs per donor were obtained by leukapheresis. Here is what the overall study found, with its caveats: Pairwise subsampling indicated that sequencing depth was expected to affect the degree of clonotype sharing among donors. Sharing across a few donors was observed for roughly 5% of naive CD4, less than 4% of naive CD8, roughly 2.4% of memory CD4, and around 0.4% of memory CD8 clonotypes. Even with the large sequencing depth, rarefaction of the sorted-subset datasets indicated that sequencing was incomplete. Naive subsets generally had larger estimated clonotype richness than memory subsets did. The genetic and exposure-history diversity represented was limited by the small number of donors. Compared with non-shared clonotypes, clonotypes shared by all four sorted-subset donors had higher generation probabilities. Only blood was sampled, and tissue TCR repertoires likely differ from those in blood.

Using the deep immunoSEQ assay, TCR CDR3 regions were amplified from genomic DNA by multiplex PCR. Extracted genomic DNA from each cell subset was spread evenly across all wells of several immunoSEQ 96-well plates, with each plate serving as a replicate. For sorted subsets, approximately 210 ng genomic DNA, equal to tens of thousands of T cell genomes, was loaded into each replicate PCR. The purified libraries were quantified using a Qubit 3.0 fluorometer, sized with a Bioanalyzer 2100, and then quantified again using the KAPA Library Quantification kit. Every immunoSEQ 96-well plate was sequenced on a separate single-read 150-cycle Illumina NextSeq 550 flow cell. The study's own analysis went as follows. Because the immunoSEQ output held only junctional sequences and lacked quality scores, the filtering could not match the filtering applied to full-length reads. Sequences were annotated with PyIR, a Python wrapper for IgBLAST v1.9, using IMGT germline references to assign V/J genes and CDR3. Reads were filtered out if the reads had weak V/J assignments (E-value above 1e-6), no CDR3, stop codons, out-of-frame junctions, or ambiguous translated residues. V3J clonotypes were defined by identical inferred V gene, J gene, and CDR3 amino acid sequence. To compute the percentage overlap between repertoires, the number of shared unique clonotypes was divided by the size of the smaller repertoire. Repertoire richness was assessed with RTK rarefaction, the Chao1 estimator, and Recon v2.1 estimates of unobserved clonotypes. OLGA was used to compute generation probabilities for all TCRbeta clonotypes that the gDNA method yielded from a few donors. TCRdb provides this immuneACCESS table in a form limited to in-frame rearrangements. Some clones are lacking; in checked studies, under half of them reflect an unresolved V gene, and why the rest are absent is not known. V and J calls and clone size are those listed in that table; D and trimming were worked out from the DNA. This sample gives some 1 million clones in total; about 70% of them show up just once. The ten biggest clones cover 1.5% of the sample.

Donors were healthy HIV-negative adults with no recently reported acute infections or vaccinations. Every donor was a Caucasian adult residing in Nashville, Tennessee, USA. CD4+ T cells were enriched by magnetic negative selection, after which naive cells were positively selected on CD45RA and the negative fraction was taken as the memory subset. After blood collection by leukapheresis, PBMCs were isolated using Ficoll-Histopaque density gradient centrifugation and then cryopreserved in the vapor phase of liquid nitrogen. Analytical flow cytometry was used to check the purity and quantity of every magnetically sorted T cell population. From each sorted fraction, genomic DNA was isolated and quantified by UV absorbance on a Nanodrop 2000c. The cysteine opens and the phenylalanine closes a CDR3 of 14 amino acids. Solely the CDR3 DNA is kept, with 42 bases framed from the first base. The V end loses 3 bases and the J end loses 5 bases, and a stretch of 14 bases separates them. From the germline V gene, CDR1 is SGDLS and CDR2 is YYNGEE.

Sequencing was carried out using memory CD4+ T cells sorted from blood. Explained via the paper, the cell subset or site label denotes: CD45RA-negative fraction. The origin of this receptor is a man aged 18 to 29 in good health. The sequence links TRBV9 to TRBJ1-2; the D gene is perhaps TRBD1, from 6 matching bases. The DNA is as follows: TGTGCCAGCAGCGCCGAGCAGGGGTTGTATGGCTACACCTTC. This codes for CASSAEQGLYGYTF.